This T cell receptor (beta chain) was sequenced in a study of T cell responses to AZD1222 COVID-19 vaccine. The CDR3 has 15 residues. The V gene end was trimmed by 1 base and the J gene end by 7 bases; junction bases not matched to a gene: 3. Germline lookup yields CDR1 SGHDT and CDR2 YYEEEE. Some clones are missing from TCRdb's copy, which holds only in-frame ones; the method was immunoSEQ multiplex PCR. The sample lists about 94,000 clones; roughly 90% were seen once. The genes are TRBV5-6 and TRBJ1-4; 11 nucleotides agree with TRBD1. The material sequenced was peripheral blood, taken on day 0 of AZD1222 vaccination. This clonotype originated in an adult in good health. CDR3 nucleotides: TGTGCCAGCAGCTTGCGGACAGGGGGCATTGAAAAACTGTTTTTT. Encoded protein: CASSLRTGGIEKLFF.